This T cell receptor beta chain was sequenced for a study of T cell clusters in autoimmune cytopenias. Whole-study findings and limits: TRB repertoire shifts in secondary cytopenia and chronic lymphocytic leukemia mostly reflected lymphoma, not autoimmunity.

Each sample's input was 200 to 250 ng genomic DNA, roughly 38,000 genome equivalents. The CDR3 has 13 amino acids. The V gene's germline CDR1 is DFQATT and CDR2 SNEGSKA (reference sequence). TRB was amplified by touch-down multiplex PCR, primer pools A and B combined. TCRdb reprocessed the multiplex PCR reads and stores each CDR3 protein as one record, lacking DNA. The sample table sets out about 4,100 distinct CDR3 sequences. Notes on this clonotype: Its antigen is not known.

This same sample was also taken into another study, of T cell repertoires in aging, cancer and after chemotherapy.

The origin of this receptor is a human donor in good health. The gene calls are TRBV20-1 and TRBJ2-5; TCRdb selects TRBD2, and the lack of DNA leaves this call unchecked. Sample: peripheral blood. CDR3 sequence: CSVLAGGRETQYF.